The clone carrying this T cell receptor (beta chain) was seen a few times. Its antigen is not known. The CDR3 consists of 11 residues. Trimming stripped 3 bases from V and 4 bases from J, with 6 bases between. The germline V gene has CDR1 GTSNPN and CDR2 SVGIG (reference sequence). This sample is part of a study of long-term antiretroviral therapy in people with HIV. Whole-study findings and limits: Dominance of pre-ART expanded clones persisted, fluctuating and often declining after ART. CDR3 length ranges were narrower in HIV repertoires than in controls. Blood obtained between the mid-2000s and the late 2010s may reflect older ART regimens.

The content of samples before DNA extraction was about 1-11 million cryopreserved PBMC. The assay used was immunoSEQ (version v3.0), run at survey level. Profiling relied on immunoSEQ multiplex PCR, and the TCRdb table lists in-frame clones only, not all of them. The repertoire holds some 25,000 clones, with approximately 83% as singletons. The TCR originated in a young man with HIV. The chain employs TRBV30 and TRBJ1-2, with D unresolved. This specimen consisted of unsorted PBMCs, obtained 0.7 years before starting antiretroviral therapy. The CDR3, as DNA: TGTGCCTGGAGGGGCCTCTATGGCTACACCTTC. This encodes CAWRGLYGYTF.